The 32 T cell receptor beta chains presented below share a single source sample, sequenced in a study of T cells after somatic rescue of genetic block. The table came from immunoSEQ multiplex PCR; TCRdb's copy has only in-frame clones and leaves some out. This repertoire shows more than 65,000 clones, more than 75% found once; its top ten account for 2.8%. Sequenced: peripheral blood mononuclear cells (PBMCs). The receptors derive from a man under 40.

This clone was seen a handful of times. The chain links TRBV19 to TRBJ1-1, with D unresolved. From germline, CDR1 is LNHDA and CDR2 SQIVND (reference sequence). V lost 1 base and J 6 bases, leaving 9 bases between the germline ends. There are 13 residues in the CDR3. CDR3 bases: TGTGCCAGTAGTATAGTCCTGAGGGCTGAAGCTTTCTTT. Its translation: CASSIVLRAEAFF.

The chain links TRBV19 to TRBJ1-3; D is perhaps TRBD1 (5 bases). This CDR3 spans 15 amino acids. Per germline, CDR1 LNHDA and CDR2 SQIVND (reference sequence). Trimming removed 6 bases from V and 0 bases from J, with 12 bases in between. CDR3 bases: TGTGCCAGTAGCCGCGGGGCAGCCTCTGGAAACACCATATATTTT. This gives the protein CASSRGAASGNTIYF.

J is TRBJ1-5 and V is TRBV7-2; 7 bases match TRBD1. This CDR3 comprises 14 residues. Per the germline V gene, CDR1 is SGHTA and CDR2 is FQGNSA. V shed 4 bases and J 9 bases; nucleotides not matched to a gene: 9. This CDR3 reads CASSSTGVGRPQHF. For the CDR3, the DNA is TGTGCCAGCAGCTCAACAGGGGTCGGAAGGCCCCAGCATTTT.

The rearrangement links TRBV5-8 to TRBJ1-6, with D tentatively TRBD1 (5 bases). The germline V gene has CDR1 SGHTS and CDR2 YDEGEE. CDR3 length equals 15 residues. The V and J ends lost 2 bases and 9 bases respectively, with 15 bases between them. The CDR3 is CASSLGQGGISPLHF. The CDR3 DNA follows: TGTGCCAGCAGCTTAGGGCAGGGTGGTATTTCACCCCTCCACTTT.

The rearrangement joins TRBV7-8 to TRBJ2-1; either TRBD1 or TRBD2 may fit D (5 bases each). This CDR3 comprises 17 residues. Between the trimmed V and J ends, which lost 4 bases and 0 bases, there was a span of 16 bases. Germline assignment: CDR1 SGHVS and CDR2 FQNEAQ. In nucleotides, the CDR3 is TGTGCCAGCAGCTCCTTACCGGGACCCAGCTCCTACAATGAGCAGTTCTTC. It translates to CASSSLPGPSSYNEQFF.

This rearrangement joins TRBV5-4 to TRBJ2-1, with D perhaps assigned TRBD1 or TRBD2 (5 bases each). CDR3 length: 16 amino acids. Germline loops: CDR1 SGHNT, CDR2 YYREEE (reference sequence). Trimming removed 4 bases from V and 2 bases from J, with 16 bases in between. The CDR3 protein is CASSAGGWRTYNEQFF. DNA for the CDR3: TGTGCCAGCAGCGCTGGGGGTTGGCGAACCTACAATGAGCAGTTCTTC.

The chain has TRBV5-1 and TRBJ1-1; no definite D call. This CDR3 is 18 amino acids long. Looked up from germline, CDR1 is SGHRS and CDR2 is YFSETQ. V was clipped by 3 bases and J by 0 bases, with 21 bases between them. CDR3 coding DNA: TGCGCCAGCAGCTCCATTCTAAGACACCCCGAAATGAACACTGAAGCTTTCTTT. This codes for CASSSILRHPEMNTEAFF.

V usage is TRBV7-9 and J usage is TRBJ1-2; TRBD1 aligns across 8 bases. The junction had 2 bases not matched to a gene; V was cut back by 5 bases and J by 3 bases. Per the germline V gene, CDR1 is SEHNR and CDR2 is FQNEAQ (reference sequence). This CDR3 is 13 amino acids long. DNA of the CDR3: TGTGCCAGCAGCCAGACAGGGGACTATGGCTACACCTTC. Translation: CASSQTGDYGYTF.

This rearrangement joins TRBV10-3 to TRBJ2-7, with D perhaps TRBD1 (6 bases). V was trimmed by 6 bases and J by 2 bases, leaving 8 bases between them. CDR3 length equals 12 residues. Germline CDR1 reads ENHRY; CDR2 reads SYGVKD. DNA for the CDR3: TGTGCCATCAGCGGGACAACCTACGAGCAGTACTTC. This codes for CAISGTTYEQYF.

This rearrangement joins TRBV7-9 to TRBJ2-7, with TRBD1 as a possible D gene (5 bases). The CDR3 is made up of 14 amino acids. CDR1 and CDR2 from the germline V gene are SEHNR and FQNEAQ (reference sequence). Trimming took 3 bases from V and 0 from J, leaving 9 bases between them. The CDR3 loop is CASSLGQTSYEQYF. DNA of the CDR3: TGTGCCAGCAGCTTGGGGCAGACCTCCTACGAGCAGTACTTC.

V gene TRBV6-1 combines with J gene TRBJ2-2, with D hard to call. The CDR3 extends over 14 amino acids. From germline, CDR1 is MNHNS and CDR2 SASEGT. V gave up 7 bases and J gave up 9 bases, with 18 bases separating them. CDR3: CASNFDPVGWELFF. CDR3 coding DNA: TGTGCCAGCAATTTCGATCCGGTCGGTTGGGAGCTGTTTTTT.

The rearrangement joins TRBV2 to TRBJ1-4; D remains unclear. There are 14 residues in the CDR3. V lost 10 bases, J lost 0 bases, and 12 bases lay in between. Germline V lookup: CDR1 SNHLY, CDR2 FYNNEI. The CDR3 here is CANSISATNEKLFF. The CDR3, as DNA: TGTGCCAACTCAATTAGTGCAACTAATGAAAAACTGTTTTTT. Complete variable domain (other parts from reference TRBV2 and TRBJ1-4): EPEVTQTPSHQVTQMGQEVILRCVPISNHLYFYWYRQILGQKVEFLVSFYNNEISEKSEIFDDQFSVERPDGSNFTLKIRSTKLEDSAMYFCANSISATNEKLFFGSGTQLSVL.

The chain uses TRBV6-5 and TRBJ2-1; TRBD1 aligns across 8 bases. From germline, CDR1 is MNHEY and CDR2 SVGAGI. V lost 6 bases, J lost 8 bases, and 12 bases stayed unmatched. The CDR3 spans 15 residues. CDR3 sequence: CASSRPGQGWDEQFF. CDR3 bases: TGTGCCAGCAGCCGGCCAGGACAGGGTTGGGATGAGCAGTTCTTC.

The rearrangement links TRBV6-5 to TRBJ2-3, with D possibly TRBD1 on 5 matching bases. Germline-derived CDR1 and CDR2 are MNHEY and SVGAGI. The V end lost 2 bases, the J end lost 0 bases, and 12 bases lay between the germline ends. The CDR3 is 16 amino acids. The CDR3 loop is CASSYGAVPSTDTQYF. The CDR3 nucleotides are TGTGCCAGCAGTTACGGGGCGGTACCTAGCACAGATACGCAGTATTTT.

The V and J genes are TRBV19 and TRBJ2-2; 10 nucleotides align to TRBD1. J was trimmed by 6 bases and V by 1 base; bases with no gene match: 8. Per the germline V gene, CDR1 is LNHDA and CDR2 is SQIVND (reference sequence). This CDR3 comprises 17 residues. The CDR3 bases are TGTGCCAGTAGTATAGGGACAGGGGGAATGGCATCCGGGGAGCTGTTTTTT. Translated, it gives CASSIGTGGMASGELFF. Full variable domain (missing parts from reference TRBV19 and TRBJ2-2): DGGITQSPKYLFRKEGQNVTLSCEQNLNHDAMYWYRQDPGQGLRLIYYSQIVNDFQKGDIAEGYSVSREKKESFPLTVTSAQKNPTAFYLCASSIGTGGMASGELFFGEGSRLTVL.

The J gene is TRBJ2-1, the V gene TRBV21-1; the D segment call TRBD2 is taken from the table without a DNA check. TRBV21-1 is classified as a pseudogene. CDR3 length: 18 residues. CDR3 amino acids: CASSKYASGGSSYNEQFF. CDR3 coding DNA: TGTGCCAGCAGCAAATATGCTAGCGGAGGAAGCTCCTACAATGAGCAGTTCTTC.

This clone was seen only once. CDR3 DNA sequence: TGTGCCAGCAGACCCCCCGTCCCCGCGAACCAAGAGACCCAGTACTTC. Translated: CASRPPVPANQETQYF. The rearrangement uses TRBV9 and TRBJ2-5; no firm D call. The V and J ends lost 5 bases and 0 bases respectively, with 17 bases between them. CDR1 and CDR2 (germline): SGDLS, YYNGEE. This CDR3 comprises 16 residues.

The chain recombines TRBV7-8 with TRBJ1-4; maybe TRBD1 (5 bases). The CDR3 loop spans 17 amino acids. The V gene's germline CDR1 is SGHVS and CDR2 FQNEAQ. V dropped 5 bases and J dropped 3 bases, with 19 bases sitting between them. The CDR3 region is CASSLTWGGSSNEKLFF. The CDR3 DNA sequence: TGTGCCAGCAGCCTGACCTGGGGGGGGAGCTCTAATGAAAAACTGTTTTTT. The complete variable domain, with remaining parts taken from reference TRBV7-8 and TRBJ1-4, reads GAGVSQSPRYKVAKRGQDVALRCDPISGHVSLFWYQQALGQGPEFLTYFQNEAQLDKSGLPSDRFFAERPEGSVSTLKIQRTQQEDSAVYLCASSLTWGGSSNEKLFFGSGTQLSVL.

The chain employs TRBV21-1 and TRBJ2-7; no DNA check was done on the table's D call, TRBD2. TRBV21-1 counts as a pseudogene. This CDR3 is 13 amino acids long. CDR3 region: CASSSRASGEQYF. The CDR3 DNA sequence: TGTGCCAGCAGCAGCCGTGCTAGCGGCGAGCAGTACTTC.

J is TRBJ2-7 and V is TRBV4-1; 10 bases fit TRBD2. This CDR3 contains 15 residues. Germline V gives CDR1 MGHRA, CDR2 YSYEKL. Trimming cost V 4 bases and J 4 bases; bases outside gene matches: 7. The CDR3 reads CASSPSGLANYEQYF. CDR3 DNA sequence: TGCGCCAGCAGCCCATCGGGACTAGCGAATTACGAGCAGTACTTC.

This clone was picked up one time. This sequence joins TRBV28 and TRBJ2-7; D is uncertain. V lost 2 bases and J 6 bases, leaving 11 bases between the germline ends. The CDR3 is 13 amino acids. Germline V gene lookup returns CDR1 MDHEN and CDR2 SYDVKM. The chain's CDR3 is CASSLRPVREQYF. CDR3 in DNA: TGTGCCAGCAGTTTACGTCCAGTACGCGAGCAGTACTTC.

This clone was detected a few times. The chain joins TRBV4-2 to TRBJ1-5, with D unresolved. Deletions cut 0 bases from V and 4 bases from J, with 7 bases between. Germline V CDR1 and CDR2: LGHNA, YNFKEQ. The CDR3 is 14 amino acids. The CDR3 spells CASSQEWGNQPQHF. In DNA, the CDR3 is TGTGCCAGCAGCCAAGAATGGGGAAATCAGCCCCAGCATTTT.

The chain has TRBV6-1 and TRBJ2-1, with 8 bases identical to TRBD2. The germline gives CDR1 MNHNS, CDR2 SASEGT. This CDR3 contains 17 residues. V trimming: 0 bases; J trimming: 9 bases; junction bases outside the gene matches: 13. As DNA, the CDR3 is TGTGCCAGCAGTGAAGCTTCCCCCGTGGCTAGCGGGTTTGAGCAGTTCTTC. Amino acids: CASSEASPVASGFEQFF.

The chain is built from TRBV21-1 and TRBJ1-3; the table assigns TRBD1, which was not confirmed against the DNA. TRBV21-1 is a pseudogene locus. This CDR3 is 16 amino acids long. The CDR3 coding sequence is TGTGCCAGCAGCAAAGTTCCCAGGGAACCCGGAAACACCATATATTTT. Encoded protein: CASSKVPREPGNTIYF.

This clone was picked up a small number of times. The rearrangement uses TRBV7-9 and TRBJ2-7; D possibly corresponds to TRBD1 (6 bases). With 1 base removed from V and 3 bases from J, the gap between germline ends came to 16 bases. The CDR3 contains 16 residues. Germline CDR1 SEHNR, CDR2 FQNEAQ (reference sequence). The chain's CDR3 is CASSLGSAGANYEQYF. The CDR3 nucleotides are TGTGCCAGCAGCTTAGGTTCGGCAGGGGCAAACTACGAGCAGTACTTC. Full variable domain (outside the CDR3, taken from reference TRBV7-9 and TRBJ2-7): DTGVSQNPRHKITKRGQNVTFRCDPISEHNRLYWYRQTLGQGPEFLTYFQNEAQLEKSRLLSDRFSAERPKGSFSTLEIQRTEQGDSAMYLCASSLGSAGANYEQYFGPGTRLTVT.

V usage is TRBV5-1 and J usage is TRBJ2-1; tentatively, D is TRBD1 (7 bases). The germline V gene encodes CDR1 SGHRS and CDR2 YFSETQ. V lost 2 bases to trimming and J lost 7 bases, with 13 bases between them. This CDR3 region has 14 residues. The CDR3 region is CASSFDREENEQFF. In nucleotides, the CDR3 is TGCGCCAGCAGCTTCGACAGGGAGGAAAATGAGCAGTTCTTC.

The V call is TRBV7-2, the J call TRBJ2-2; TRBD2 is a possible D gene (5 bases). CDR1 and CDR2 from the germline V gene are SGHTA and FQGNSA. This CDR3 comprises 14 residues. Trimming removed 5 bases at V and 6 bases at J, with 13 bases between. CDR3 in DNA: TGTGCCAGCAGCCGCCTGCGGGTTTCCGGGGAGCTGTTTTTT. This translates into CASSRLRVSGELFF.

This sequence joins TRBV27 and TRBJ2-7; weak D call: TRBD2 (5 bases). The CDR3 contains 15 residues. V was clipped by 6 bases and J by 2 bases, with 17 bases between them. Germline V lookup: CDR1 MNHEY, CDR2 SMNVEV (reference sequence). CDR3 residues: CASSPSVAGPYEQYF. As DNA, the CDR3 is TGTGCCAGCAGCCCCTCGGTTGCGGGCCCCTACGAGCAGTACTTC.

The chain combines TRBV29-1 with TRBJ2-1, with D perhaps given as TRBD1 or TRBD2 (5 bases each). Germline V gives CDR1 SQVTM, CDR2 ANQGSEA. V was trimmed by 4 bases and J by 7 bases, leaving 20 bases between them. The CDR3 loop spans 15 amino acids. DNA for the CDR3: TGCAGCGTTGGGGGACGGCCCCGATTGGAGAATGAGCAGTTCTTC. Its protein is CSVGGRPRLENEQFF.

The chain carries TRBV11-3 and TRBJ2-2; D might be TRBD2 (5 bases). Germline values: CDR1 SGHNT, CDR2 YENEEA. V dropped 2 bases and J dropped 5 bases, with 12 bases sitting between them. The CDR3 is 15 amino acids. CDR3 bases: TGTGCCAGCAGCTTAACCCGGGGTGGAACCGGGGAGCTGTTTTTT. Amino acids: CASSLTRGGTGELFF.

This chain joins TRBV5-6 and TRBJ1-2; 9 bases map to TRBD1. Germline CDR1 is SGHDT and CDR2 is YYEEEE. The CDR3 consists of 15 residues. Unmatched junction bases numbered 6, after V lost 2 bases and J lost 4 bases. The CDR3 sequence is CASSFTTGGGYGYTF. CDR3 nucleotide sequence: TGTGCCAGCAGCTTTACCACAGGGGGCGGCTATGGCTACACCTTC.

The chain has TRBV27 and TRBJ2-1; unclear D gene. V was cut by 4 bases and J by 1 base, with 8 bases left in between. The CDR3 covers 14 residues. Germline values: CDR1 MNHEY, CDR2 SMNVEV (reference sequence). The CDR3 sequence: CASSSGRSYNEQFF. The CDR3 DNA sequence: TGTGCCAGCAGTTCTGGCAGATCCTACAATGAGCAGTTCTTC.